This note documents a single TCR beta chain sequence. Its antigen remains unidentified. At one end, the junction sequence differs from germline, possibly due to a read error. This entry comes from a study of PD-1 blockade in classical Hodgkin lymphoma. TCRdb's copy holds only in-frame clones and misses some; the assay was immunoSEQ multiplex PCR. The sample consists of approximately 110,000 clones, over 85% of them appearing once. Specified time point: cycle 4 day 1 (C4D1), after six to seven weeks of nivolumab. All patients experienced relapse after autologous stem cell transplantation, and brentuximab vedotin exposure was variable. The CDR3 extends over 13 amino acids. Germline V gives CDR1 WSHSY, CDR2 SAAADI. Notes on the study in general: Reports described newly diagnosed patients as having lower baseline TCR diversity than healthy donors. Whoever responded completely had baseline diversity much like that seen in newly diagnosed patients. Repertoire differences have undefined causes, possibly disease activity or prior therapy. Researchers reported that CD4+ TCR diversity, though not CD8+, rose significantly by C4D1.

This receptor was taken from a human donor with classical Hodgkin lymphoma. The sample was peripheral blood mononuclear cells (PBMCs), taken before the fourth cycle of nivolumab. The chain carries TRBV10-2 and TRBJ1-1; D is undetermined. In nucleotides, the CDR3 is TGCGCCAGCAGTGAAGGAGGGTATTCTGACGCTTTCTTT. It is translated as CASSEGGYSDAFF.